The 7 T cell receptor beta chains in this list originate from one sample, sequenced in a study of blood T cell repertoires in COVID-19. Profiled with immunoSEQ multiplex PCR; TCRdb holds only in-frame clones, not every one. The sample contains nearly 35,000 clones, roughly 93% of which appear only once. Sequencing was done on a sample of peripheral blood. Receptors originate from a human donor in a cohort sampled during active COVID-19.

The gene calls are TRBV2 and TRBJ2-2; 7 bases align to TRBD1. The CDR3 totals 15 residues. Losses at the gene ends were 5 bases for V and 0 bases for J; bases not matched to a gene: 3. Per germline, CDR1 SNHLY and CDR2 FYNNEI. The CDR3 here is CASSWDRANTGELFF. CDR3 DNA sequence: TGTGCCAGCAGTTGGGACAGAGCGAACACCGGGGAGCTGTTTTTT.

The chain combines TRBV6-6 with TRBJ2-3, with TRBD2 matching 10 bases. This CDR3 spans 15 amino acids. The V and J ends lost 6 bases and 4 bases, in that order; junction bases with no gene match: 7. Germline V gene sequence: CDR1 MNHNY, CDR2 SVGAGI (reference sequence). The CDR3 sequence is CASSRLAGGADTQYF. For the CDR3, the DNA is TGTGCCAGCAGCCGACTAGCGGGTGGCGCAGATACGCAGTATTTT.

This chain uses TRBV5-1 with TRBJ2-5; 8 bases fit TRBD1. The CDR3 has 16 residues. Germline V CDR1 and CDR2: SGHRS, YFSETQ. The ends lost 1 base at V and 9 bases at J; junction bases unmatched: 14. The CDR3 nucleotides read TGCGCCAGCAGCTTGTCCCCGGGGACAGGCTGGGGGGCCCAGTACTTC. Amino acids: CASSLSPGTGWGAQYF.

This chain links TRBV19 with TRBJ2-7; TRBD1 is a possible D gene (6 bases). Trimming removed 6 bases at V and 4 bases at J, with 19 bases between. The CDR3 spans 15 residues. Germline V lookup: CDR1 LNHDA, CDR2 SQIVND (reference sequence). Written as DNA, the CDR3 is TGTGCCAGTAGCCCCCTTCACAGGGTATGGTACGAGCAGTACTTC. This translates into CASSPLHRVWYEQYF.

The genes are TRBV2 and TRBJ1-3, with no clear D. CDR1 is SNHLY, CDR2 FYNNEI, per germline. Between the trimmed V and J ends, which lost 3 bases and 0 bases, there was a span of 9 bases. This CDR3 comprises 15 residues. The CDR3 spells CASSDPVDSGNTIYF. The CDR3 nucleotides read TGTGCCAGCAGTGATCCGGTCGACTCTGGAAACACCATATATTTT.

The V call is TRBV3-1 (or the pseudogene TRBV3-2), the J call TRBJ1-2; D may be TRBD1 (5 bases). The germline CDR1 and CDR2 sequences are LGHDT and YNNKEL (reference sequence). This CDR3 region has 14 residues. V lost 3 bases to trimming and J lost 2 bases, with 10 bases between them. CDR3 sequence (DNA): TGTGCCAGCAGCCACAGCAGGGAAAACTATGGCTACACCTTC. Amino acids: CASSHSRENYGYTF.

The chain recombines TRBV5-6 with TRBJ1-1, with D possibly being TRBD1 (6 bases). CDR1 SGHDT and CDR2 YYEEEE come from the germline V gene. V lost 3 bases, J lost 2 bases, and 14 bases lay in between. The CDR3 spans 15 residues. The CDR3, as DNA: TGTGCCAGCAGCTCCCCTTTACAGGGAAACACTGAAGCTTTCTTT. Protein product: CASSSPLQGNTEAFF.